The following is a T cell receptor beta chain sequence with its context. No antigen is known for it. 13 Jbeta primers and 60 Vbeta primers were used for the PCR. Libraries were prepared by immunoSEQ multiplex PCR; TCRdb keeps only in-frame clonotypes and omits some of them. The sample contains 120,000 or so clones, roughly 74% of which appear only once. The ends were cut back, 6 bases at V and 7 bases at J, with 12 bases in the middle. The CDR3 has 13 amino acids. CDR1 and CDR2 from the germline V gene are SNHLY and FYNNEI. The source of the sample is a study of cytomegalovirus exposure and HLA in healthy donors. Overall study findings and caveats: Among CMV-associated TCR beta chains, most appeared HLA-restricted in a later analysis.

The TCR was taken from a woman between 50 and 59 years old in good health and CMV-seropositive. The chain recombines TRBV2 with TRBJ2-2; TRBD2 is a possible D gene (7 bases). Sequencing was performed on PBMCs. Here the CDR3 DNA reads TGTGCCAGCAGGGGGGGGCAGGGCGGGGAGCTGTTTTTT. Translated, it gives CASRGGQGGELFF.